This TCR beta chain was profiled in a study of prognosis after radiotherapy for stage I lung cancer. About the study: About a dozen men and 6 women, aged about 53 to 95 and with a median age of around 79 years, made up the patients. General study points: The study found lower Shannon entropy after stereotactic body radiation therapy in patients who developed distant metastases.

Blood draws of 5.5 to 6 milliliters of peripheral blood occurred at each of two time points. On this clonotype itself: Its antigen is undetermined. It differs at one base from a far larger clone, so likely a read error.

From genomic DNA, two-round multiplex PCR was used to amplify TCR beta CDR3. First-round PCR amplification was performed with primers specific to each TRBV and TRBJ gene. TCRdb processed the multiplex PCR reads anew with MiXCR; each CDR3 protein has one entry. The sample yields fewer than 30,000 distinct CDR3 sequences, about 43% seen once. This CDR3 spans 13 amino acids. CDR1 and CDR2 from the germline V gene are MNHEY and SMNVEV (reference sequence). The genes are TRBV27 and TRBJ1-1; D is possibly TRBD1 (5 bases). The DNA end is more similar to TRBJ2-4, so the J call may be wrong. Specimen: PBMCs, collected before or after stereotactic body radiation therapy (not recorded which). This TCR was recovered from a donor aged 50 or older with non-small cell lung cancer. The CDR3 DNA reads as TGTGCCAGCACCCAGGGTCCGGGCGACGATCAGTACTTC. Protein product: CASTQGPGDDQYF.